This entry features one TCR beta chain sequence. Antigen specificity is unknown. The data belong to a study of graft-versus-host responses after intestinal transplantation. Grafts had their tissue processed, releasing intraepithelial and lamina propria lymphocytes. The germline CDR1 and CDR2 sequences are SGHVS and FQNEAQ. This CDR3 region has 12 residues. The V end lost 5 bases, the J end lost 3 bases, and 4 bases lay between the germline ends. Here immunoSEQ multiplex PCR was the method, and the copy in TCRdb shows in-frame clones only, minus some. The top ten hold 3% to 3.5% of the sample, which has about 22,000 clones, around 80% seen once. Study-wide points: GvH clones were identified in recipient marrow, with some first appearing in ileum or blood. Peak GvH clone levels in circulation were associated with early post-transplant HvG declines.

Source: ileum tissue, taken 12 days after intestinal transplant. This chain links TRBV7-8 with TRBJ2-2; unclear D gene. The receptor was isolated from a human patient who received an intestinal transplant, so some T cells may come from the graft donor. The CDR3 reads CASSRDTGELFF. CDR3 in DNA: TGTGCCAGCAGCCGGGACACCGGGGAGCTGTTTTTT.